What follows describes a single TCR beta chain. Antigen specificity is unknown. Primers included in the PCR were 60 Vbeta and 13 Jbeta primers. The repertoire was sequenced with immunoSEQ multiplex PCR; TCRdb's copy has only in-frame clones and lacks some. The data show fewer than 130,000 clones, 55% to 75% seen once. This specimen comes from a study of cytomegalovirus exposure and HLA in healthy donors. The J segment lost 0 bases and the V segment lost 4 bases, leaving 7 bases of the junction unmatched. The germline V gene encodes CDR1 SQVTM and CDR2 ANQGSEA. The CDR3 totals 15 residues. Study observations and caveats: V- and J-gene trimming of TCR beta was linked (in a later analysis) to a missense DCLRE1C variant.

This clonotype originated in a man aged 30-40 years in good health and CMV-seropositive. The gene calls are TRBV29-1 and TRBJ2-7; 9 bases align to TRBD2. The sample comprised PBMCs. In nucleotides, the CDR3 is TGCAGCGTTGTTCAAGCGACTAGCGGCTCCTACGAGCAGTACTTC. Its protein product is CSVVQATSGSYEQYF.